Presented here are 15 T cell receptor beta chains from one specimen sequenced in a study of T-cell memory formation after mild COVID-19. TCRdb ran MiXCR on the 5' RACE reads and lists one entry per CDR3 protein. Of some 490,000 distinct CDR3 sequences in the sample, roughly 18% are singletons; the top ten hold approximately 13%. The sequencing input was PBMCs or a T cell subset sorted from them (not recorded which). Receptors originate from an adult woman who had mild COVID-19 (a few samples of this study predate the infection). Cell type and time point are not known.

The V gene is TRBV5-1, the J gene TRBJ2-1; the match to TRBD1 covers 12 bases. Looked up from germline, CDR1 is SGHRS and CDR2 is YFSETQ. This CDR3 contains 16 residues. The V and J ends lost 1 base and 6 bases, in that order; junction bases with no gene match: 5. The CDR3 reads CASSLSGQGAVNEQFF. CDR3 sequence (DNA): TGCGCCAGCAGCTTGTCGGGACAGGGGGCGGTCAATGAGCAGTTCTTC.

This clonotype has at least ten counts. This rearrangement joins TRBV29-1 to TRBJ2-3; no firm D call. Germline CDR1 and CDR2: SQVTM and ANQGSEA. The ends were cut back, 7 bases at V and 0 bases at J, with 5 bases in the middle. The CDR3 sequence is 11 residues long. The CDR3 region is CSAASTDTQYF. As DNA, the CDR3 is TGCAGCGCAGCTAGCACAGATACGCAGTATTTT.

The sample holds a few counts of this clonotype. V usage is TRBV6-5 and J usage is TRBJ1-1; possibly TRBD1 for D (6 bases). The germline V and J ends were trimmed by 2 bases and 3 bases, with 10 bases remaining between them. Germline V lookup: CDR1 MNHEY, CDR2 SVGAGI. This CDR3 has 14 residues. For the CDR3, the DNA is TGTGCCAGCAGTTACGCCAGGGGATACACTGAAGCTTTCTTT. Translation gives CASSYARGYTEAFF.

In this sample, this clonotype turned up a few times. The CDR3 DNA sequence: TGTGCCAGCAGCTTAGCCGTGGGACTGAGCAATCAGCCCCAGCATTTT. Encoded protein: CASSLAVGLSNQPQHF. The V call is TRBV7-9, the J call TRBJ1-5; TRBD1 is a possible D gene (5 bases). Germline CDR1 is SEHNR and CDR2 is FQNEAQ (reference sequence). V lost 0 bases and J lost 1, with 10 bases in between. The CDR3 spans 16 residues. Using reference TRBV7-9 and TRBJ1-5 for the parts outside the CDR3, the full variable domain is DTGVSQNPRHKITKRGQNVTFRCDPISEHNRLYWYRQTLGQGPEFLTYFQNEAQLEKSRLLSDRFSAERPKGSFSTLEIQRTEQGDSAMYLCASSLAVGLSNQPQHFGDGTRLSIL.

In its sample, this clonotype was seen a few times. The V call is TRBV5-1, the J call TRBJ2-5; possible D gene TRBD1, 6 bases. V lost 5 bases and J lost 2, with 22 bases in between. This CDR3 has 17 residues. Germline CDR1 reads SGHRS; CDR2 reads YFSETQ. Here the CDR3 DNA reads TGCGCCAGCAGACTGACAGGCAAGCTTCCCCTACAAGAGACCCAGTACTTC. Encoded protein: CASRLTGKLPLQETQYF.

V gene TRBV29-1 combines with J gene TRBJ1-2; no reliable D call. The CDR3 has 14 amino acids. CDR1 SQVTM and CDR2 ANQGSEA come from the germline V gene. The V end was cut by 6 bases, the J end by 2 bases, with 16 bases between. The CDR3 spells CSVRADDENYGYTF. Written as DNA, the CDR3 is TGCAGCGTCCGGGCTGATGATGAAAACTATGGCTACACCTTC.

This clonotype was found a few times. CDR3 in amino acids: CASSPMRGQTGELFF. The DNA for the CDR3 is TGTGCCAGCAGCCCCATGCGGGGACAAACCGGGGAGCTGTTTTTT. This chain joins TRBV7-3 and TRBJ2-2; the D call may be TRBD1 or TRBD2 (6 bases each). The germline CDR1 and CDR2 sequences are SGHTA and FQGTGA. The CDR3 is 15 residues long. V lost 5 bases and J lost 5, with 15 bases in between.

This clonotype was found a few times. V gene TRBV11-2 combines with J gene TRBJ1-2; 7 positions agree with TRBD1. Per the germline V gene, CDR1 is SGHAT and CDR2 is FQNNGV. CDR3 length equals 15 residues. The V gene end was trimmed by 1 base and the J gene end by 3 bases; junction bases not matched to a gene: 5. The DNA of the CDR3 is TGTGCCAGCAGCTTAGGGCAGGGGGGCGACTATGGCTACACCTTC. Residues: CASSLGQGGDYGYTF.

The chain employs TRBV2 and TRBJ2-3; 8 nucleotides line up with TRBD2. From germline, CDR1 is SNHLY and CDR2 FYNNEI. V lost 9 bases, J lost 2 bases, and 13 bases stayed unmatched. The CDR3 has 16 residues. The CDR3 spells CASLRGTSGFTDTQYF. For the CDR3, the DNA is TGTGCCAGTCTGCGGGGAACTAGCGGTTTCACAGATACGCAGTATTTT. Full variable domain (remainder filled in from reference TRBV2 and TRBJ2-3): EPEVTQTPSHQVTQMGQEVILRCVPISNHLYFYWYRQILGQKVEFLVSFYNNEISEKSEIFDDQFSVERPDGSNFTLKIRSTKLEDSAMYFCASLRGTSGFTDTQYFGPGTRLTVL.

V gene TRBV29-1 combines with J gene TRBJ2-1, with TRBD1 identical over 7 bases. The CDR3 extends over 10 amino acids. The V and J ends lost 6 bases and 12 bases, in that order; junction bases with no gene match: 5. The germline CDR1 and CDR2 sequences are SQVTM and ANQGSEA. CDR3 sequence (DNA): TGCAGCGTAAAACGACAGGGGCAGTTCTTC. The encoded protein is CSVKRQGQFF.

The V gene is TRBV6-1, the J gene TRBJ1-6, with no clear D. The V gene's germline CDR1 is MNHNS and CDR2 SASEGT. Trimming removed 2 bases at V and 11 bases at J, with 16 bases between. This CDR3 is built from 15 residues. Here the CDR3 DNA reads TGTGCCAGCAGTGAACTCCTCGACCCGGGTACACCCCTCCACTTT. Its translation is CASSELLDPGTPLHF.

In DNA form, the CDR3 reads TGTGCCAGCAGCTTAGCGAGGGGCCTCGTAGGGGGCGGCTCTGGGGCCAACGTCCTGACTTTC. Amino acids: CASSLARGLVGGGSGANVLTF. This chain links TRBV7-6 with TRBJ2-6; 7 bases map to TRBD1. Germline loops: CDR1 SGHVS, CDR2 FNYEAQ. The CDR3 is 21 amino acids. The V and J ends lost 0 bases and 0 bases, in that order; junction bases with no gene match: 14.

The genes are TRBV6-5 and TRBJ2-3, with D maybe TRBD2 (5 bases). Per germline, CDR1 MNHEY and CDR2 SVGAGI. The length of the CDR3 is 13 residues. The V gene lost 7 bases and the J gene lost 6 bases, with 14 bases spanning the gap. The CDR3 DNA is TGTGCCAGCAAAGAGGGATTGGTCGATACGCAGTATTTT. It translates to CASKEGLVDTQYF.

This clonotype has just a few counts. V gene TRBV24-1 combines with J gene TRBJ2-3; TRBD1 agrees at 8 bases. Unmatched junction bases numbered 12, after V lost 1 base and J lost 4 bases. Per germline, CDR1 KGHDR and CDR2 SFDVKD. CDR3 size: 18 residues. CDR3 region: CATSDFSADREVADTQYF. In DNA, the CDR3 is TGTGCCACCAGTGATTTTTCAGCGGACAGGGAGGTGGCAGATACGCAGTATTTT.

This clonotype was detected only a few times. V gene TRBV4-1 combines with J gene TRBJ1-3, with 7 bases identical to TRBD1. Germline V CDR1 and CDR2: MGHRA, YSYEKL. With 0 bases clipped from V and 4 bases from J, the junction kept 3 bases outside the gene matches. The CDR3 contains 15 residues. The CDR3 sequence is CASSQDTGDGNTIYF. CDR3 nucleotide sequence: TGCGCCAGCAGCCAAGACACAGGGGACGGAAACACCATATATTTT.